This T cell receptor (beta chain) appears in the sequencing data of a study of shared T cell receptors in the human thymus. Method: immunoSEQ multiplex PCR; TCRdb's copy keeps in-frame clones and lacks some. Of 500,000 to 550,000 clones listed, approximately 80% are singletons. Trimming removed 5 bases from V and 2 bases from J; junction bases left unmatched: 15. CDR1 SGHTA and CDR2 FQGTGA come from the germline V gene. The CDR3 length is 17 residues. These data also formed part of another study, on human thymus T cells. Turning to that study: Thymus tissue was removed during corrective cardiac surgery.

The TCR originated in a boy in the first two years of life with a congenital heart defect. The sample consisted of thymocytes. The genes are TRBV7-3 and TRBJ2-7; 7 positions match TRBD2. The CDR3 is CASSQGREGPEAYEQYF. The DNA for the CDR3 is TGTGCCAGCAGCCAAGGAAGGGAGGGGCCTGAGGCCTACGAGCAGTACTTC.